These 30 T cell receptor beta chains were sequenced from one sample in a study of control samples from healthy donors and cancer patients. Measured with immunoSEQ multiplex PCR; TCRdb has only the in-frame clones, and not every one. The sample has roughly 150,000 clones, 70% to 90% seen once. Sequencing used blood. The receptors here all came from a man younger than 30 in good health.

The chain is built from TRBV28 and TRBJ1-4; D call uncertain. CDR3 length equals 14 residues. Trimming pared 7 bases from V and 2 bases from J, leaving 11 bases between. Germline V gives CDR1 MDHEN, CDR2 SYDVKM. In DNA form, the CDR3 reads TGTGCCAGCATTAATCAGGCTACTAATGAAAAACTGTTTTTT. Protein: CASINQATNEKLFF.

The rearrangement joins TRBV19 to TRBJ2-2, with a tentative D call TRBD2 (5 bases). The V end was cut by 1 base, the J end by 3 bases, with 9 bases between. This CDR3 has 15 amino acids. Germline CDR1 is LNHDA and CDR2 is SQIVND (reference sequence). CDR3 residues: CASSIVTRDTGELFF. As DNA, the CDR3 is TGTGCCAGTAGTATAGTCACTAGAGACACCGGGGAGCTGTTTTTT.

The chain couples TRBV29-1 to TRBJ1-5; D is ambiguous. CDR3 size: 12 residues. Trimming cost V 4 bases and J 9 bases, with 13 bases left between them. The germline V gene has CDR1 SQVTM and CDR2 ANQGSEA. CDR3 sequence (DNA): TGCAGCGTTGTTGAGGGCCGGGGGCCCCAGCATTTT. This codes for CSVVEGRGPQHF.

The CDR3 here is CASSQQGAAMNTEAFF. CDR3 sequence (DNA): TGTGCCAGCAGCCAGCAGGGGGCGGCCATGAACACTGAAGCTTTCTTT. The chain has TRBV3-1 (or the pseudogene TRBV3-2) and TRBJ1-1, with 8 bases lining up with TRBD1. The CDR3 is 16 amino acids. The ends lost 3 bases at V and 0 bases at J; junction bases unmatched: 6. The germline CDR1 and CDR2 sequences are LGHDT and YNNKEL (reference sequence).

The chain carries TRBV5-4 and TRBJ2-6; D is ambiguous. The CDR3 loop spans 15 amino acids. Per germline, CDR1 SGHNT and CDR2 YYREEE (reference sequence). Deletions cut 4 bases from V and 0 bases from J, with 8 bases between. Here the CDR3 DNA reads TGTGCCAGCAGCCCCCAACTCTCTGGGGCCAACGTCCTGACTTTC. Its protein is CASSPQLSGANVLTF.

This clone is a singleton in its sample. The chain links TRBV7-9 to TRBJ2-1; TRBD2 matches at 8 bases. With 2 bases clipped from V and 7 bases from J, the junction kept 10 bases outside the gene matches. Germline CDR1 is SEHNR and CDR2 is FQNEAQ (reference sequence). CDR3 length equals 16 residues. CDR3 nucleotides: TGTGCCAGCAGCTTAACACTAGCGGAACGACCTAATGAGCAGTTCTTC. Its translation is CASSLTLAERPNEQFF. The whole variable domain, remainder taken from reference TRBV7-9 and TRBJ2-1, is DTGVSQNPRHKITKRGQNVTFRCDPISEHNRLYWYRQTLGQGPEFLTYFQNEAQLEKSRLLSDRFSAERPKGSFSTLEIQRTEQGDSAMYLCASSLTLAERPNEQFFGPGTRLTVL.

A single count supports this clone. V and J are TRBV2 and TRBJ2-7; perhaps D is TRBD1 or TRBD2 (5 bases each). Trimming left V 2 bases short and J 2 bases short, with 10 bases between. CDR1 and CDR2 from the germline V gene are SNHLY and FYNNEI. CDR3 length: 14 residues. CDR3 sequence: CASSEQGETYEQYF. The CDR3 DNA is TGTGCCAGCAGTGAACAGGGAGAAACCTACGAGCAGTACTTC.

The V and J genes are TRBV9 and TRBJ1-4; a weak D match, TRBD1 (6 bases). Germline loops: CDR1 SGDLS, CDR2 YYNGEE. V was clipped by 4 bases and J by 0 bases, with 13 bases between them. The CDR3 loop spans 16 amino acids. The CDR3 sequence is CASSLRTAATNEKLFF. CDR3 nucleotides: TGTGCCAGCAGCCTACGGACAGCTGCAACTAATGAAAAACTGTTTTTT.

The CDR3 reads CASTGGGAGWGNEQYF. The CDR3 region has the DNA TGTGCCAGCACCGGAGGGGGCGCCGGGTGGGGAAACGAGCAGTACTTC. V is TRBV11-2 and J is TRBJ2-7; D is possibly TRBD1 (7 bases). The V gene lost 7 bases and the J gene lost 5 bases, with 24 bases spanning the gap. CDR3 length equals 16 residues. Per germline, CDR1 SGHAT and CDR2 FQNNGV.

The chain links TRBV28 to TRBJ2-5; the D gene is possibly TRBD2 (5 bases). The CDR3 is made up of 17 amino acids. With 5 bases removed from V and 6 bases from J, the gap between germline ends came to 25 bases. Germline V gene lookup returns CDR1 MDHEN and CDR2 SYDVKM. CDR3 bases: TGTGCCAGCAGTCCCCGGGTGGGTTTTCGGGGTTTAAAGACCCAGTACTTC. It is translated as CASSPRVGFRGLKTQYF.

The CDR3, as DNA: TGTGCCAGCAGCTGGGGGGCCGGTAATTCACCCCTCCACTTT. It translates to CASSWGAGNSPLHF. The chain couples TRBV9 to TRBJ1-6; the D gene is possibly TRBD1 (6 bases). The CDR3 loop spans 14 amino acids. Germline lookup yields CDR1 SGDLS and CDR2 YYNGEE. Trimming removed 4 bases at V and 6 bases at J, with 11 bases between.

The chain recombines TRBV2 with TRBJ2-2; 8 bases agree with TRBD1. CDR3 length: 15 residues. Unmatched junction bases numbered 7, after V lost 4 bases and J lost 6 bases. Germline V CDR1 and CDR2: SNHLY, FYNNEI. CDR3 nucleotide sequence: TGTGCCAGCAGTGTAAGGACAGGGTTTGCCGGGGAGCTGTTTTTT. This sequence encodes CASSVRTGFAGELFF.

The chain recombines TRBV29-1 with TRBJ2-7, with TRBD1 matching over 7 bases. Per germline, CDR1 SQVTM and CDR2 ANQGSEA. The CDR3 is made up of 13 amino acids. The junction had 11 bases not matched to a gene; V was cut back by 7 bases and J by 5 bases. CDR3 protein: CSAGDSLGDEQYF. CDR3 in DNA: TGCAGCGCAGGGGACAGCCTAGGCGACGAGCAGTACTTC.

The chain combines TRBV7-2 with TRBJ2-5, with 8 bases lining up with TRBD2. Per the germline V gene, CDR1 is SGHTA and CDR2 is FQGNSA. With V trimmed by 9 bases and J by 2 bases, 11 bases remained unmatched. The CDR3 sequence is 15 residues long. CDR3 coding DNA: TGTGCCAGTAACCTAGGGCGGGGGGTTCAAGAGACCCAGTACTTC. Its protein is CASNLGRGVQETQYF. The full variable domain, in which reference TRBV7-2 and TRBJ2-5 provide the parts outside the CDR3, is GAGVSQSPSNKVTEKGKDVELRCDPISGHTALYWYRQSLGQGLEFLIYFQGNSAPDKSGLPSDRFSAERTGGSVSTLTIQRTQQEDSAVYLCASNLGRGVQETQYFGPGTRLLVL.

V gene TRBV7-2 combines with J gene TRBJ2-3, with unresolved D. This CDR3 region has 14 residues. V dropped 1 base and J dropped 6 bases, with 11 bases sitting between them. Germline CDR1 reads SGHTA; CDR2 reads FQGNSA. In nucleotides, the CDR3 is TGTGCCAGCAGCTTAGTCGGACGTGTGGATACGCAGTATTTT. It encodes CASSLVGRVDTQYF.

V and J are TRBV2 and TRBJ2-5, with 10 bases aligning to TRBD2. V lost 8 bases and J lost 5; bases outside the gene matches: 14. Germline V gene sequence: CDR1 SNHLY, CDR2 FYNNEI. The length of the CDR3 is 16 residues. The chain's CDR3 is CASSEGVAGGRETQYF. CDR3 nucleotides: TGTGCCAGCTCCGAAGGAGTAGCGGGGGGCCGGGAGACCCAGTACTTC.

The chain uses TRBV4-2 and TRBJ2-7; tentatively, D is TRBD1 or TRBD2 (6 bases each). The CDR3 consists of 14 residues. V was pared by 8 bases and J by 0 bases, with 14 bases between. Germline lookup yields CDR1 LGHNA and CDR2 YNFKEQ. This chain's CDR3 is CASRWGASSYEQYF. In DNA, the CDR3 is TGTGCCAGCCGGTGGGGGGCAAGCTCCTACGAGCAGTACTTC.

The J gene is TRBJ1-2, the V gene TRBV4-1; tentatively, D is TRBD1 (6 bases). The CDR3 runs to 16 residues. From germline, CDR1 is MGHRA and CDR2 YSYEKL. The ends were cut back, 0 bases at V and 2 bases at J, with 13 bases in the middle. CDR3 sequence: CASSQDPRGWNYGYTF. In nucleotides, the CDR3 is TGCGCCAGCAGCCAAGATCCGAGGGGGTGGAACTATGGCTACACCTTC.

V and J are TRBV19 and TRBJ2-7, with 11 bases matching TRBD1. V was clipped by 6 bases and J by 2 bases; unmatched bases: 6. The CDR3 consists of 15 residues. In germline, CDR1 is LNHDA, CDR2 SQIVND (reference sequence). CDR3 in amino acids: CASRLGTGGPYEQYF. In nucleotides, the CDR3 is TGTGCCAGTAGGCTCGGGACAGGGGGGCCCTACGAGCAGTACTTC.

The V call is TRBV7-6, the J call TRBJ2-2; TRBD1 or TRBD2 may be the D gene (5 bases each). The germline CDR1 and CDR2 sequences are SGHVS and FNYEAQ. The germline V and J ends were trimmed by 3 bases and 7 bases, with 12 bases remaining between them. CDR3 size: 14 residues. CDR3 nucleotide sequence: TGTGCCAGCAGCTTCCGAGGGGTTAACGGGGAGCTGTTTTTT. This codes for CASSFRGVNGELFF.

The chain employs TRBV28 and TRBJ2-7; D unclear. The V gene's germline CDR1 is MDHEN and CDR2 SYDVKM. The length of the CDR3 is 12 residues. V shed 2 bases and J shed 3 bases, with 5 bases lying between them. CDR3 sequence reads: CASSLMGYEQYF. The CDR3 DNA reads TGTGCCAGCAGTTTAATGGGCTACGAGCAGTACTTC. Drawing the rest from reference TRBV28 and TRBJ2-7, the complete variable domain is DVKVTQSSRYLVKRTGEKVFLECVQDMDHENMFWYRQDPGLGLRLIYFSYDVKMKEKGDIPEGYSVSREKKERFSLILESASTNQTSMYLCASSLMGYEQYFGPGTRLTVT.

This rearrangement joins TRBV5-1 to TRBJ2-7; no clear D gene. Germline lookup yields CDR1 SGHRS and CDR2 YFSETQ. V was cut by 4 bases and J by 6 bases, with 20 bases left in between. The CDR3 consists of 15 residues. CDR3 DNA: TGCGCCAGCAGCCCCCGGGCCTCAGATCCCCTCGAGCAGTACTTC. As protein: CASSPRASDPLEQYF.

The CDR3 DNA follows: TGTGCCAGCAGCAAAGGAGGGGGCCCCCCGGGTACGCAGTATTTT. Protein product: CASSKGGGPPGTQYF. The chain uses TRBV7-9 and TRBJ2-3; tentative D call: TRBD1 (7 bases). CDR1 SEHNR and CDR2 FQNEAQ come from the germline V gene (reference sequence). V shed 5 bases and J shed 8 bases, with 20 bases lying between them. The CDR3 has 15 amino acids.

V is TRBV5-1 and J is TRBJ1-1; D is ambiguous. This CDR3 is 12 amino acids long. In germline, CDR1 is SGHRS, CDR2 YFSETQ. Trimming took 0 bases from V and 3 from J, leaving 3 bases between them. The CDR3 DNA is TGCGCCAGCAGCTTGGGGGACACTGAAGCTTTCTTT. It yields the protein CASSLGDTEAFF.

The chain combines TRBV18 with TRBJ1-4; D is perhaps TRBD1 (6 bases). Trimming pared 5 bases from V and 5 bases from J, leaving 15 bases between. The CDR3 covers 15 residues. CDR1 KGHSH and CDR2 LQKENI come from the germline V gene. CDR3 loop: CASSASQGRNEKLFF. The CDR3 nucleotides are TGTGCCAGCTCAGCCTCCCAGGGGAGGAATGAAAAACTGTTTTTT.

V usage is TRBV6-1 and J usage is TRBJ1-5, with a possible D match to TRBD1 (5 bases). The germline V and J ends were trimmed by 3 bases and 9 bases, with 6 bases remaining between them. The germline V gene has CDR1 MNHNS and CDR2 SASEGT. The CDR3 is 11 amino acids. The CDR3 coding sequence is TGTGCCAGCAGTGATCAGGGGCCCCAGCATTTT. Translation gives CASSDQGPQHF.

In this sample, this clone turned up once. The chain couples TRBV5-1 to TRBJ1-1; D perhaps matches TRBD1 (6 bases). The V and J ends lost 5 bases and 5 bases respectively, with 16 bases between them. CDR1 SGHRS and CDR2 YFSETQ come from the germline V gene. CDR3 length: 14 residues. This CDR3 reads CASSQQGQSTEAFF. The CDR3, as DNA: TGCGCCAGCAGTCAGCAGGGGCAGTCGACTGAAGCTTTCTTT.

There are a few counts of this clone. The chain is built from TRBV6-5 and TRBJ1-2; TRBD1 is a possible D gene (5 bases). V was shortened by 4 bases and J by 4 bases, with 13 bases between the two germline ends. CDR3 length equals 14 residues. Germline values: CDR1 MNHEY, CDR2 SVGAGI. In DNA form, the CDR3 reads TGTGCCAGCAGTTCCCTAGGGGAGTTCTATGGCTACACCTTC. This sequence encodes CASSSLGEFYGYTF.

This chain joins TRBV7-2 and TRBJ1-2; possible D gene TRBD1, 6 bases. The length of the CDR3 is 14 residues. V lost 5 bases, J lost 0 bases, and 10 bases lay in between. CDR1 and CDR2 from the germline V gene are SGHTA and FQGNSA. The CDR3 DNA reads TGTGCCAGCAGCCGGGACAACACTAACTATGGCTACACCTTC. Its protein product is CASSRDNTNYGYTF.

The chain recombines TRBV27 with TRBJ1-5; D ambiguous. Germline V lookup: CDR1 MNHEY, CDR2 SMNVEV (reference sequence). The CDR3 loop spans 14 amino acids. V lost 2 bases, J lost 2 bases, and 7 bases lay in between. In DNA, the CDR3 is TGTGCCAGCAGTTTAAAGGCGGGCAATCAGCCCCAGCATTTT. Its protein is CASSLKAGNQPQHF.